Below are 6 T cell receptor beta chains sequenced from a single sample in a study of T cells after yellow fever vaccination. TCRdb ran MiXCR on the 5' RACE reads and lists one entry per CDR3 protein. The sample holds 300,000 or so distinct CDR3 sequences, 10% to 15% seen once. The sample was CD4+ T cells sorted from PBMCs, taken 45 days after the yellow fever booster vaccination. These receptors originate from a man between 25 and 39 years old who received the YFV17D yellow fever vaccine.

V usage is TRBV6-2 or TRBV6-3 and J usage is TRBJ1-2; 8 bases are shared with TRBD1. The germline CDR1 and CDR2 sequences are MNHEY and SVGEGT. The CDR3 is made up of 12 amino acids. Unmatched junction bases numbered 5, after V lost 6 bases and J lost 8 bases. The CDR3 sequence is CASRQTGEGYTF. Here the CDR3 DNA reads TGTGCCAGCAGACAGACAGGGGAAGGCTACACCTTC.

Many counts were recorded for this clonotype. V usage is TRBV12-3 or TRBV12-4 and J usage is TRBJ2-7; 10 bases are shared with TRBD1. Unmatched junction bases numbered 0, after V lost 1 base and J lost 6 bases. The CDR3 contains 13 residues. The CDR3 region is CASSLGDRGEQYF. In DNA, the CDR3 is TGTGCCAGCAGTTTAGGGGACAGGGGCGAGCAGTACTTC.

This clonotype came up a few times. This chain links TRBV7-2 with TRBJ2-2; the match to TRBD2 covers 8 bases. CDR3 size: 16 residues. In germline, CDR1 is SGHTA, CDR2 FQGNSA. Unmatched junction bases numbered 7, after V lost 1 base and J lost 6 bases. CDR3 bases: TGTGCCAGCAGCTTAGACAGCGGGAGAGGGGCCGGGGAGCTGTTTTTT. Amino acid sequence: CASSLDSGRGAGELFF.

The V gene is TRBV5-1, the J gene TRBJ2-3; D unresolved. V was pared by 0 bases and J by 2 bases, with 10 bases between. The length of the CDR3 is 15 residues. Germline loops: CDR1 SGHRS, CDR2 YFSETQ. CDR3 sequence: CASSLVGKLTDTQYF. As DNA, the CDR3 is TGCGCCAGCAGCTTGGTTGGGAAGCTCACAGATACGCAGTATTTT.

This clonotype was observed a handful of times. The chain joins TRBV12-3 or TRBV12-4 to TRBJ2-1; D may be TRBD2 (6 bases). The CDR3 consists of 15 residues. The ends were cut back, 6 bases at V and 8 bases at J, with 20 bases in the middle. DNA for the CDR3: TGTGCCAGCAGCTTACTTGGGACTCCCTTCGATGAGCAGTTCTTC. This gives the protein CASSLLGTPFDEQFF.

In its sample, this clonotype was seen a few times. The chain links TRBV12-3 or TRBV12-4 to TRBJ2-5, with a possible D match to TRBD1 (5 bases). The CDR3 contains 14 residues. V lost 0 bases to trimming and J lost 4 bases, with 9 bases between them. The CDR3 spells CASSLALGPETQYF. CDR3 DNA: TGTGCCAGCAGTTTAGCGCTGGGGCCAGAGACCCAGTACTTC.